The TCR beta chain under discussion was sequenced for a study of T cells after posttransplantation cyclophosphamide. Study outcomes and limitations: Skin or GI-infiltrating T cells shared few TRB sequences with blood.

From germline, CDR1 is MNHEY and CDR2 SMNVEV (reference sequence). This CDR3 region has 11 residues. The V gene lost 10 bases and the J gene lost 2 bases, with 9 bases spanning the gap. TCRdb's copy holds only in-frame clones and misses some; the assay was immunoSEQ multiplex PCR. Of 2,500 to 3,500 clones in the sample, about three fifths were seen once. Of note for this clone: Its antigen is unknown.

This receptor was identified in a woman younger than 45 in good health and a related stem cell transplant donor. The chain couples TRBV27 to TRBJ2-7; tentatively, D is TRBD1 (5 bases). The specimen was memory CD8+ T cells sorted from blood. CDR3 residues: CATATAYEQYF. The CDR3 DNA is TGTGCCACCGCGACAGCCTACGAGCAGTACTTC.